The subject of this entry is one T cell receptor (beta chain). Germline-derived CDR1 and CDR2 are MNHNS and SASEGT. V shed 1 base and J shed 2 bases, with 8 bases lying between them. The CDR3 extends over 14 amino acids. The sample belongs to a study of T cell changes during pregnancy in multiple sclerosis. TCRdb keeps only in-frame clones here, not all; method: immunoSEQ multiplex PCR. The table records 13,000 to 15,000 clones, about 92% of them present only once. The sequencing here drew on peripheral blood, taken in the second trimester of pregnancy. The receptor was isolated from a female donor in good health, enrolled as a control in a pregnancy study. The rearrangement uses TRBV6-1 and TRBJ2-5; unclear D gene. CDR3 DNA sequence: TGTGCCAGCAGTGAAGTGTACTTTCAAGAGACCCAGTACTTC. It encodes CASSEVYFQETQYF.